This T cell receptor (beta chain) is drawn from a study of T cells in localized non-small cell lung cancer. Assay used: immunoSEQ multiplex PCR; TCRdb lists only in-frame clones, some missing. This table has under 25,000 clones, less than 90% appearing once. Overall study findings and caveats: Out of the top 100 tumor clones, a median 57 were seen in adjacent lung. The study sequenced only one region of the tumor. As a result, intratumor heterogeneity could not be excluded and remains possible. Tumor trailed uninvolved adjacent lung in T cell clonality, which peaked there.

V was pared by 4 bases and J by 0 bases, with 10 bases between. The germline CDR1 and CDR2 sequences are MDHEN and SYDVKM. The CDR3 runs to 15 residues. A word on this clone: Antigen specificity is unknown.

The sequencing used PBMCs, collected before any cancer treatment. The rearrangement joins TRBV28 to TRBJ1-3, with a tentative D call TRBD1 (5 bases). This clonotype was obtained from a man between 40 and 70 years old with stage II squamous cell lung carcinoma. CDR3 region: CASSSQGASGNTIYF. In nucleotides, the CDR3 is TGTGCCAGCAGTTCTCAGGGCGCCTCTGGAAACACCATATATTTT.